The next 32 T cell receptor beta chains were all read from a single sample in a study of OX40 agonist ivuxolimab in advanced cancers. The receptor library was made with the immunoSEQ multiplex PCR assay. The source is immuneACCESS, and TCRdb retained only in-frame sequences with V and J called. Part of the clones is not carried over; for the studies checked, unresolved V genes explain less than half of this, and the remainder is unexplained. The sample profile shows about 34,000 clones; around 80% of them were found once. The top ten constitute 2.5% to 3% of the sample. This material consisted of CD4+ or CD8+ T cells sorted from blood, taken in a trial of the OX40 agonist ivuxolimab. The receptor set was obtained from an adult with an advanced solid tumor such as melanoma, head and neck, liver or kidney cancer.

The chain recombines TRBV7-2 with TRBJ1-5, with TRBD1 as a possible D gene (5 bases). V lost 5 bases, J lost 2 bases, and 13 bases lay in between. This CDR3 spans 15 amino acids. Germline lookup yields CDR1 SGHTA and CDR2 FQGNSA. The CDR3 sequence: CASSRGGSGNQPQHF. In nucleotides, the CDR3 is TGTGCCAGCAGCCGGGGGGGGTCTGGCAATCAGCCCCAGCATTTT.

The J gene is TRBJ2-7, the V gene TRBV6-6, with D maybe TRBD1 (6 bases). Germline loops: CDR1 MNHNY, CDR2 SVGAGI (reference sequence). The CDR3 contains 12 residues. Trimming shortened V by 4 bases and J by 2 bases, and 6 bases separated the two germline ends. CDR3 DNA sequence: TGTGCCAGCAGTTGGACAGCCTACGAGCAGTACTTC. This encodes CASSWTAYEQYF.

V usage is TRBV5-4 and J usage is TRBJ2-1; D is tentatively TRBD1 or TRBD2 (5 bases each). Trimming pared 2 bases from V and 3 bases from J, leaving 12 bases between. Per the germline V gene, CDR1 is SGHNT and CDR2 is YYREEE (reference sequence). The CDR3 has 15 amino acids. CDR3 bases: TGTGCCAGCAGCTTTACCGGGGCGATCTACAATGAGCAGTTCTTC. Protein sequence: CASSFTGAIYNEQFF. The variable domain in full, with the rest retrieved from reference TRBV5-4 and TRBJ2-1, is ETGVTQSPTHLIKTRGQQVTLRCSSQSGHNTVSWYQQALGQGPQFIFQYYREEENGRGNFPPRFSGLQFPNYSSELNVNALELDDSALYLCASSFTGAIYNEQFFGPGTRLTVL.

This chain uses TRBV7-2 with TRBJ1-2; a possible D gene is TRBD1 (5 bases). V was clipped by 0 bases and J by 3 bases, with 5 bases between them. This CDR3 is built from 13 residues. The germline CDR1 and CDR2 sequences are SGHTA and FQGNSA. The DNA for the CDR3 is TGTGCCAGCAGCTTAGCCAGGGACTATGGCTACACCTTC. It specifies CASSLARDYGYTF.

This clone was picked up one time. The chain recombines TRBV7-3 with TRBJ2-7; D might be TRBD2 (5 bases). CDR3 length equals 13 residues. The ends were cut back, 0 bases at V and 8 bases at J, with 11 bases in the middle. From germline, CDR1 is SGHTA and CDR2 FQGTGA. The CDR3 DNA is TGTGCCAGCAGCTTAACCGATCGGGGAAAGCAGTACTTC. Translated, it gives CASSLTDRGKQYF.

This clone showed up just a few times. J is TRBJ2-1 and V is TRBV4-1, with 12 bases matching TRBD2. The V gene's germline CDR1 is MGHRA and CDR2 YSYEKL. V dropped 4 bases and J dropped 6; count of bases not matched to a gene: 4. CDR3 size: 15 residues. CDR3 in amino acids: CASSPTSGRGNEQFF. CDR3 coding DNA: TGCGCCAGCAGCCCGACTAGCGGGAGAGGCAATGAGCAGTTCTTC.

The rearrangement joins TRBV6-5 to TRBJ1-2; weak D call: TRBD1 (5 bases). V was clipped by 0 bases and J by 12 bases, with 17 bases between them. This CDR3 comprises 14 residues. Germline V gene lookup returns CDR1 MNHEY and CDR2 SVGAGI. CDR3 sequence reads: CASSYSMTGPGDTF. In nucleotides, the CDR3 is TGTGCCAGCAGTTACTCGATGACCGGACCGGGGGACACCTTC.

The chain employs TRBV30 and TRBJ1-1; D possibly corresponds to TRBD1 (5 bases). Germline assignment: CDR1 GTSNPN and CDR2 SVGIG (reference sequence). CDR3 length: 12 amino acids. Deletions cut 0 bases from V and 11 bases from J, with 13 bases between. The chain's CDR3 is CAWSVRQGMAFF. CDR3 coding DNA: TGTGCCTGGAGTGTACGTCAGGGTATGGCTTTCTTT.

The rearrangement joins TRBV7-3 to TRBJ2-5; TRBD2 aligns across 8 bases. J gave up 3 bases and V 5 bases, and 2 bases lay outside the gene matches. The CDR3 is made up of 13 amino acids. Germline lookup yields CDR1 SGHTA and CDR2 FQGTGA. CDR3: CASSPTSEETQYF. CDR3 sequence (DNA): TGTGCCAGCAGCCCGACTAGCGAAGAGACCCAGTACTTC.

The V gene is TRBV30, the J gene TRBJ2-1, with D perhaps TRBD2 (6 bases). Per germline, CDR1 GTSNPN and CDR2 SVGIG (reference sequence). The CDR3 covers 13 residues. The V end lost 4 bases, the J end lost 2 bases, and 9 bases lay between the germline ends. CDR3 sequence reads: CAWNREAYNEQFF. The CDR3 coding sequence is TGTGCCTGGAATAGGGAGGCCTACAATGAGCAGTTCTTC.

The gene calls are TRBV10-1 and TRBJ2-7, with 11 bases fitting TRBD2. Germline-derived CDR1 and CDR2 are WNHNN and SYGVQD (reference sequence). V shed 2 bases, J shed 7 bases, and the junction held 10 bases outside the gene matches. The CDR3 loop spans 16 amino acids. The CDR3 bases are TGCGCCAGCAGTGAGACTAGCGGGGGCTCTATTGGGGAGCAGTACTTC. It codes for CASSETSGGSIGEQYF.

This sequence joins TRBV7-9 and TRBJ1-1, with 11 positions matching TRBD1. The CDR3 has 13 amino acids. CDR1 and CDR2 from the germline V gene are SEHNR and FQNEAQ (reference sequence). Unmatched junction bases numbered 5, after V lost 1 base and J lost 13 bases. In nucleotides, the CDR3 is TGTGCCAGCAGCTTAGAAGGGGACAGGGGGATTTTCTTT. Protein: CASSLEGDRGIFF. Full variable domain (rest looked up from reference TRBV7-9 and TRBJ1-1): DTGVSQNPRHKITKRGQNVTFRCDPISEHNRLYWYRQTLGQGPEFLTYFQNEAQLEKSRLLSDRFSAERPKGSFSTLEIQRTEQGDSAMYLCASSLEGDRGIFFGQGTRLTVV.

The chain employs TRBV11-2 and TRBJ1-1; D is unresolved. Germline CDR1 is SGHAT and CDR2 is FQNNGV. CDR3 length: 14 residues. With 4 bases removed from V and 6 bases from J, the gap between germline ends came to 15 bases. CDR3 protein: CASSSIGLSSEAFF. The CDR3 DNA reads as TGTGCCAGCAGCTCCATCGGACTTTCCTCTGAAGCTTTCTTT.

The chain is built from TRBV7-2 and TRBJ2-1, with D possibly being TRBD2 (6 bases). The CDR3 extends over 15 amino acids. Germline assignment: CDR1 SGHTA and CDR2 FQGNSA. Trimming removed 1 base from V and 4 bases from J, with 11 bases in between. The chain's CDR3 is CASSLVAGMYNEQFF. Written as DNA, the CDR3 is TGTGCCAGCAGCTTAGTTGCGGGAATGTACAATGAGCAGTTCTTC. The full variable domain, completed using reference TRBV7-2 and TRBJ2-1, is GAGVSQSPSNKVTEKGKDVELRCDPISGHTALYWYRQSLGQGLEFLIYFQGNSAPDKSGLPSDRFSAERTGGSVSTLTIQRTQQEDSAVYLCASSLVAGMYNEQFFGPGTRLTVL.

The gene calls are TRBV7-2 and TRBJ1-1, with TRBD1 identical over 7 bases. This CDR3 region has 15 residues. J was trimmed by 0 bases and V by 5 bases; bases with no gene match: 6. Germline loops: CDR1 SGHTA, CDR2 FQGNSA. CDR3 in DNA: TGTGCCAGCAGCCCTCGACAGGGTTTGAACACTGAAGCTTTCTTT. Translated: CASSPRQGLNTEAFF.

The chain uses TRBV27 and TRBJ2-7, with 9 nucleotides matching TRBD1. Germline V gives CDR1 MNHEY, CDR2 SMNVEV (reference sequence). J gave up 5 bases and V 3 bases, and 5 bases lay outside the gene matches. The CDR3 sequence is 14 residues long. The CDR3 DNA reads as TGTGCCAGCAGTTTTCGGACAGGGGCTGACGAGCAGTACTTC. Its translation is CASSFRTGADEQYF.

The genes are TRBV27 and TRBJ1-1; TRBD1 is a possible D gene (5 bases). There are 16 residues in the CDR3. CDR1 and CDR2 (germline): MNHEY, SMNVEV (reference sequence). V shed 3 bases and J shed 2 bases, with 16 bases lying between them. The CDR3 spells CASSLGKTDTNTEAFF. As DNA, the CDR3 is TGTGCCAGCAGTTTGGGGAAGACAGACACAAACACTGAAGCTTTCTTT.

A few counts support this clone. The rearrangement uses TRBV7-9 and TRBJ2-3, with 7 nucleotides matching TRBD2. This CDR3 has 16 amino acids. J was trimmed by 4 bases and V by 5 bases; bases with no gene match: 12. Germline V gene sequence: CDR1 SEHNR, CDR2 FQNEAQ (reference sequence). The CDR3 DNA sequence: TGTGCCAGCAGCCTCCCAGCGGGGCCGGGGGCAGATACGCAGTATTTT. Amino acid sequence: CASSLPAGPGADTQYF. Based on the CDR3 plus reference TRBV7-9 and TRBJ2-3, the full variable domain is DTGVSQNPRHKITKRGQNVTFRCDPISEHNRLYWYRQTLGQGPEFLTYFQNEAQLEKSRLLSDRFSAERPKGSFSTLEIQRTEQGDSAMYLCASSLPAGPGADTQYFGPGTRLTVL.

This chain links TRBV5-5 with TRBJ2-6, with D unresolved. This CDR3 has 14 amino acids. Between the trimmed V and J ends, which lost 9 bases and 0 bases, there was a span of 10 bases. The germline CDR1 and CDR2 sequences are SGHKS and YYEKEE (reference sequence). CDR3 sequence (DNA): TGTGCCACCCAACTGGGCTCTGGGGCCAACGTCCTGACTTTC. It translates to CATQLGSGANVLTF.

This clone occurred a few times. This sequence joins TRBV9 and TRBJ1-5; 12 bases are a match to TRBD1. The CDR3 consists of 16 residues. V shed 5 bases, J shed 7 bases, and the junction held 10 bases outside the gene matches. CDR1 and CDR2 (germline): SGDLS, YYNGEE. In DNA, the CDR3 is TGTGCCAGCAGTGCCGGGACAGGGGGCTTTTTACAGCCCCAGCATTTT. It translates to CASSAGTGGFLQPQHF.

The V gene is TRBV2, the J gene TRBJ2-6; D remains ambiguous. The germline gives CDR1 SNHLY, CDR2 FYNNEI. Trimming pared 2 bases from V and 2 bases from J, leaving 16 bases between. The CDR3 covers 18 residues. The CDR3 region has the DNA TGTGCCAGCAGTGAATCAGCTCCACGAACCCCTGGGGCCAACGTCCTGACTTTC. Its translation: CASSESAPRTPGANVLTF.

This chain joins TRBV29-1 and TRBJ2-2, with no clear D. V lost 3 bases to trimming and J lost 6 bases, with 5 bases between them. The germline gives CDR1 SQVTM, CDR2 ANQGSEA. The CDR3 totals 11 residues. DNA of the CDR3: TGCAGCGTTGACGGAGCCGGGGAGCTGTTTTTT. This translates into CSVDGAGELFF.

This rearrangement joins TRBV10-3 to TRBJ2-1; D uncertain. Germline V gene data show CDR1 as ENHRY and CDR2 as SYGVKD. This CDR3 comprises 13 residues. Trimming pared 6 bases from V and 0 bases from J, leaving 6 bases between. The CDR3 spells CAIRESSYNEQFF. The DNA for the CDR3 is TGTGCCATCAGGGAAAGCTCCTACAATGAGCAGTTCTTC.

The chain uses TRBV5-1 and TRBJ2-5, with TRBD2 identical over 11 bases. V lost 0 bases to trimming and J lost 2 bases; unmatched junction nucleotides: 0. Germline V lookup: CDR1 SGHRS, CDR2 YFSETQ. The length of the CDR3 is 15 residues. DNA of the CDR3: TGCGCCAGCAGCTTGGGACTAGCGGGACAAGAGACCCAGTACTTC. Translated, it gives CASSLGLAGQETQYF.

The V gene is TRBV19, the J gene TRBJ2-1; the match to TRBD2 covers 7 bases. The V segment lost 6 bases and the J segment 0 bases; nucleotides outside the gene matches: 8. This CDR3 comprises 16 residues. Germline CDR1 and CDR2: LNHDA and SQIVND (reference sequence). The CDR3 sequence is CASRSLATDSYNEQFF. CDR3 DNA sequence: TGTGCCAGTAGGTCACTAGCGACAGACTCCTACAATGAGCAGTTCTTC.

Only one count was recorded for this clone. V is TRBV5-1 and J is TRBJ1-2, with 7 positions matching TRBD1. Germline assignment: CDR1 SGHRS and CDR2 YFSETQ. The CDR3 has 14 residues. V trimming: 3 bases; J trimming: 6 bases; junction bases outside the gene matches: 8. CDR3 region: CASSWKQGNDGYTF. The DNA for the CDR3 is TGCGCCAGCAGCTGGAAACAGGGGAACGATGGCTACACCTTC. Full variable domain (missing parts from reference TRBV5-1 and TRBJ1-2): KAGVTQTPRYLIKTRGQQVTLSCSPISGHRSVSWYQQTPGQGLQFLFEYFSETQRNKGNFPGRFSGRQFSNSRSEMNVSTLELGDSALYLCASSWKQGNDGYTFGSGTRLTVV.

The genes are TRBV19 and TRBJ2-3; TRBD2 aligns across 7 bases. Germline V CDR1 and CDR2: LNHDA, SQIVND (reference sequence). Trimming took 8 bases from V and 1 from J; bases not matched to a gene: 3. This CDR3 is 13 amino acids long. CDR3 coding DNA: TGTGCCAGTCGCCGGGGGGGCACAGATACGCAGTATTTT. This codes for CASRRGGTDTQYF.

This clone was picked up a small number of times. The chain carries TRBV6-1 and TRBJ1-5; TRBD1 might be the D (6 bases). V lost 8 bases and J 7 bases, leaving 15 bases between the germline ends. The CDR3 is made up of 13 amino acids. The germline CDR1 and CDR2 sequences are MNHNS and SASEGT. CDR3 sequence reads: CASARGGGQPQHF. The CDR3 bases are TGTGCCAGCGCAAGGGGGGGAGGACAGCCCCAGCATTTT.

This clone was seen once. V is TRBV6-1 and J is TRBJ1-2, with D perhaps matching TRBD1 (5 bases). Trimming cost V 1 base and J 4 bases, with 19 bases left between them. The germline V gene encodes CDR1 MNHNS and CDR2 SASEGT. CDR3 length equals 17 residues. The CDR3 loop is CASSEVRNVGVGYGYTF. DNA for the CDR3: TGTGCCAGCAGTGAAGTAAGGAATGTAGGGGTGGGCTATGGCTACACCTTC.

The chain recombines TRBV27 with TRBJ1-2; no definite D call. From germline, CDR1 is MNHEY and CDR2 SMNVEV (reference sequence). V gave up 3 bases and J gave up 2 bases, with 19 bases separating them. The CDR3 totals 17 residues. The CDR3 loop is CASSFPRGSRLNYGYTF. CDR3 DNA: TGTGCCAGCAGTTTCCCTCGTGGGAGCCGGTTAAACTATGGCTACACCTTC.

The J gene is TRBJ2-1, the V gene TRBV5-1, with 14 bases aligning to TRBD2. V shed 3 bases, J shed 12 bases, and the junction held 5 bases outside the gene matches. Germline loops: CDR1 SGHRS, CDR2 YFSETQ. This CDR3 comprises 14 residues. DNA of the CDR3: TGCGCCAGCAGCTCCGGGACTAGCGGGAGTGGGCAGTTCTTC. Translated: CASSSGTSGSGQFF.

This chain uses TRBV19 with TRBJ1-2; 8 bases map to TRBD1. J was trimmed by 0 bases and V by 4 bases; bases with no gene match: 7. Germline values: CDR1 LNHDA, CDR2 SQIVND (reference sequence). The CDR3 is 16 residues long. This CDR3 is CASSTAGTGANYGYTF. The CDR3 DNA is TGTGCCAGTAGTACCGCCGGGACAGGAGCTAACTATGGCTACACCTTC.